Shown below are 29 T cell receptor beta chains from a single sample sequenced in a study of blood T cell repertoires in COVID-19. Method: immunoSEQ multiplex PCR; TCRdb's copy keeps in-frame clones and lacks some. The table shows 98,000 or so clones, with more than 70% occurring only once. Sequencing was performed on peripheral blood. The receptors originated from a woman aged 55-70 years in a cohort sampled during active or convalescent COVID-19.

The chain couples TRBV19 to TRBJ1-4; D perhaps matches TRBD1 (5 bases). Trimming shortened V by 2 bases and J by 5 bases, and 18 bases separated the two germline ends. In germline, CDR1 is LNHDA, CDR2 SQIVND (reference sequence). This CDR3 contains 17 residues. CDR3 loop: CASSIILRDSLNEKLFF. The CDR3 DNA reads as TGTGCCAGTAGTATAATTTTACGTGACAGCCTAAATGAAAAACTGTTTTTT.

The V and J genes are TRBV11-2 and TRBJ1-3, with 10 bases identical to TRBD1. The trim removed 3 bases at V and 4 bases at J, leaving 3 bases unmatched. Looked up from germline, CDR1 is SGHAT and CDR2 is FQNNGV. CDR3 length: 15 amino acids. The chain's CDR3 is CASSFGTGDGNTIYF. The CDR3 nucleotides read TGTGCCAGCAGCTTTGGGACAGGGGACGGAAACACCATATATTTT. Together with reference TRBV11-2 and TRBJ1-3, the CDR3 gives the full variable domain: EAGVAQSPRYKIIEKRQSVAFWCNPISGHATLYWYQQILGQGPKLLIQFQNNGVVDDSQLPKDRFSAERLKGVDSTLKIQPAKLEDSAVYLCASSFGTGDGNTIYFGEGSWLTVV.

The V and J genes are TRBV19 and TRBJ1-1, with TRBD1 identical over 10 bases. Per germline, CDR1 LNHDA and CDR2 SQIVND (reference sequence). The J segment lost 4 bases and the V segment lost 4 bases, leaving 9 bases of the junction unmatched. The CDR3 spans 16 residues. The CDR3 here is CASSRLWGQGSTEAFF. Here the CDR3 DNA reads TGTGCCAGTAGTAGATTATGGGGACAGGGGAGCACTGAAGCTTTCTTT. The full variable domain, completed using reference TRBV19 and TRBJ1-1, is DGGITQSPKYLFRKEGQNVTLSCEQNLNHDAMYWYRQDPGQGLRLIYYSQIVNDFQKGDIAEGYSVSREKKESFPLTVTSAQKNPTAFYLCASSRLWGQGSTEAFFGQGTRLTVV.

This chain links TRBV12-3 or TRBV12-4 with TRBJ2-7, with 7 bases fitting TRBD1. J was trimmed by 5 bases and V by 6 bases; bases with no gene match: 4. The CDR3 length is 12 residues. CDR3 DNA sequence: TGTGCCAGCAGCAGAGACAGGGACGAGCAGTACTTC. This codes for CASSRDRDEQYF.

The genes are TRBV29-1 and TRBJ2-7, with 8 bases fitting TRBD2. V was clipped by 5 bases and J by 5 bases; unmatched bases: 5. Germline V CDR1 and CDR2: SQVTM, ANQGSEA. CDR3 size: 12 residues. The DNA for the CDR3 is TGCAGCGTTCGGGGGGGGCTCAACGAGCAGTACTTC. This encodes CSVRGGLNEQYF.

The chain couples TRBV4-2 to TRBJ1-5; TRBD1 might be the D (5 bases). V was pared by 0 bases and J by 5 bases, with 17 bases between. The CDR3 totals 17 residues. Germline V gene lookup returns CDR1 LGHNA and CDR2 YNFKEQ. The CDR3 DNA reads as TGTGCCAGCAGCCAAGATCACAAGGGGAGGTGGGATCAGCCCCAGCATTTT. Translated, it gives CASSQDHKGRWDQPQHF.

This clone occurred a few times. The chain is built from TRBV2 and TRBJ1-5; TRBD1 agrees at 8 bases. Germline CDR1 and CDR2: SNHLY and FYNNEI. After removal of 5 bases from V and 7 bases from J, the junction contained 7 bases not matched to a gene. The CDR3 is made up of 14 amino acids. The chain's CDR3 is CASSTRTGSQPQHF. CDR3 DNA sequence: TGTGCCAGCAGTACCCGGACAGGGTCACAGCCCCAGCATTTT.

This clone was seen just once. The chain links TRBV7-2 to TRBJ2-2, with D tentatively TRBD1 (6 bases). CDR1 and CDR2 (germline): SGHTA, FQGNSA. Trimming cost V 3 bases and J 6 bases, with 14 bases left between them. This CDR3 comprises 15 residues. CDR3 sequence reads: CASSFTGSRAGELFF. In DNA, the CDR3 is TGTGCCAGCAGCTTTACAGGGTCGAGGGCCGGGGAGCTGTTTTTT.

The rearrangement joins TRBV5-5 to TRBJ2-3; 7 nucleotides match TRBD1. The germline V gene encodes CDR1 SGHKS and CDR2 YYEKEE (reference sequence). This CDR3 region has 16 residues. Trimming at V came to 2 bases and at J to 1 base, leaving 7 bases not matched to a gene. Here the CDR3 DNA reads TGTGCCAGCAGCTTTCCGACAGGGTCGGGCACAGATACGCAGTATTTT. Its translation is CASSFPTGSGTDTQYF.

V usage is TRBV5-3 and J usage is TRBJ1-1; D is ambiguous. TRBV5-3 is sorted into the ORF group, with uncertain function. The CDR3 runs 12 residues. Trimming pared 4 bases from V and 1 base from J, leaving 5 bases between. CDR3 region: CARSPSNTEAFF. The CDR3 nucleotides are TGTGCCAGAAGCCCCTCGAACACTGAAGCTTTCTTT.

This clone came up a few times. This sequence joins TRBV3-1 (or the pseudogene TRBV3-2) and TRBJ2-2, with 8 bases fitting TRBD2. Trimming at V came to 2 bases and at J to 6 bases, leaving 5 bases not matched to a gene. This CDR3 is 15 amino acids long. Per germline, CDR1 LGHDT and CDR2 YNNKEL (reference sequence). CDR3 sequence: CASSQRTSPPGELFF. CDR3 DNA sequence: TGTGCCAGCAGCCAACGGACTAGCCCCCCCGGGGAGCTGTTTTTT.

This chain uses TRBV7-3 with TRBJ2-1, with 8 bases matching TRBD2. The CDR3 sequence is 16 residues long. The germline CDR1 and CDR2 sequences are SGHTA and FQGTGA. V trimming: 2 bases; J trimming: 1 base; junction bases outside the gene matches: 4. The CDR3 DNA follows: TGTGCCAGCAGCTTAGGCCCTAGCGGGTCCTACAATGAGCAGTTCTTC. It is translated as CASSLGPSGSYNEQFF.

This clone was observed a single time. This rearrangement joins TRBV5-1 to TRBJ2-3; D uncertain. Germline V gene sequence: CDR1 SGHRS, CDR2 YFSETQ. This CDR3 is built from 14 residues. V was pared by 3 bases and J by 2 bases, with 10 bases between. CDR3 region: CASSSIDSTDTQYF. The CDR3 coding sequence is TGCGCCAGCAGCTCGATTGACTCCACAGATACGCAGTATTTT.

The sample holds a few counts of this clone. CDR3 residues: CASSSGASGRYEQYF. CDR3 nucleotides: TGTGCCAGCAGCTCAGGGGCTAGCGGGAGGTACGAGCAGTACTTC. The chain employs TRBV2 and TRBJ2-7, with 11 bases aligning to TRBD2. Losses at the gene ends were 6 bases for V and 4 bases for J; bases not matched to a gene: 8. Germline V CDR1 and CDR2: SNHLY, FYNNEI. The CDR3 extends over 15 amino acids.

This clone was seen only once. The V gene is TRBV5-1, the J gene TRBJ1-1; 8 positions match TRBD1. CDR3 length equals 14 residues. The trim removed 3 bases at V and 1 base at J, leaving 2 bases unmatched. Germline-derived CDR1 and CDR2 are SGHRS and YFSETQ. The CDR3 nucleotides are TGCGCCAGCAGCTCACAGGGGGGGAACACTGAAGCTTTCTTT. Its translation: CASSSQGGNTEAFF.

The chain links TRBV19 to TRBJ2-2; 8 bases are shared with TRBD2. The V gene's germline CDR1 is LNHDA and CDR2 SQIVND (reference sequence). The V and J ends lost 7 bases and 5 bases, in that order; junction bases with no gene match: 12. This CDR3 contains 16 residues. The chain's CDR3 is CASTQAAGGLTGELFF. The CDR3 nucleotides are TGTGCCAGTACCCAGGCGGCGGGAGGACTGACCGGGGAGCTGTTTTTT. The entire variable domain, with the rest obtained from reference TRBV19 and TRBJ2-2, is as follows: DGGITQSPKYLFRKEGQNVTLSCEQNLNHDAMYWYRQDPGQGLRLIYYSQIVNDFQKGDIAEGYSVSREKKESFPLTVTSAQKNPTAFYLCASTQAAGGLTGELFFGEGSRLTVL.

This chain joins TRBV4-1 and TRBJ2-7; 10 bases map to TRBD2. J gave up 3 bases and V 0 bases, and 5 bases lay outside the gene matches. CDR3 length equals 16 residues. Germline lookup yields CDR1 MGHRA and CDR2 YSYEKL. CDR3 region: CASSQEGSSGGYEQYF. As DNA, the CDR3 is TGCGCCAGCAGCCAAGAGGGGTCTAGCGGGGGCTACGAGCAGTACTTC.

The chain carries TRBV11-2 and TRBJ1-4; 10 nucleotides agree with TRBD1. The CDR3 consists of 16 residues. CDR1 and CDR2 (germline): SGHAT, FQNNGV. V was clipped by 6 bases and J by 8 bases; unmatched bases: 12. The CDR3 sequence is CASSSLIGQGGEKLFF. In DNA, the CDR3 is TGTGCCAGCAGTTCCCTCATAGGACAGGGGGGCGAAAAACTGTTTTTT.

The CDR3 region is CASSSQWGGGHEQYF. Written as DNA, the CDR3 is TGTGCCAGCAGCTCCCAGTGGGGCGGGGGGCACGAGCAGTACTTC. This rearrangement joins TRBV5-4 to TRBJ2-7; 8 nucleotides line up with TRBD2. CDR1 is SGHNT and CDR2 is YYREEE in the germline V gene (reference sequence). V shed 3 bases, J shed 5 bases, and the junction held 10 bases outside the gene matches. This CDR3 is 15 amino acids long.

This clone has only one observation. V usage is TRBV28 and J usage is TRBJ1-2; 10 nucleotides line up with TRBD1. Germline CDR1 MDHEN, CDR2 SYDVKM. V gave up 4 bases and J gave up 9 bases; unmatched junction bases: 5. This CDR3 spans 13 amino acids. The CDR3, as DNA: TGTGCCAGCAGTTGGGGACAGGGGATGAGCTACACCTTC. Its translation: CASSWGQGMSYTF.

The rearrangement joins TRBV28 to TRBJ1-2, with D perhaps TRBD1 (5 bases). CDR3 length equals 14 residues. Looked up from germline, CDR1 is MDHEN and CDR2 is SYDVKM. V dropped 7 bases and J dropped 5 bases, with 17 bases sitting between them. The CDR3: CASIVGQGGYGYTF. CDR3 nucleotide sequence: TGTGCCAGCATCGTCGGGCAGGGCGGATATGGCTACACCTTC.

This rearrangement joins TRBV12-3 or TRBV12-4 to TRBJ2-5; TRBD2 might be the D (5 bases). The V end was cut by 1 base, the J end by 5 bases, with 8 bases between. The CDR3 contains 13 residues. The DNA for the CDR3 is TGTGCCAGCAGTTTAGGGGAGAGGGAGACCCAGTACTTC. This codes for CASSLGERETQYF.

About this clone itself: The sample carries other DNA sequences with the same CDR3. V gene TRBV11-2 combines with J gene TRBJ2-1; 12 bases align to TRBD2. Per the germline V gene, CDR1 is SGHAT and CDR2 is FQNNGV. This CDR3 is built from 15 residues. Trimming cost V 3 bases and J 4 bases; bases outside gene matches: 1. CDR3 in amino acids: CASSFGTSGYNEQFF. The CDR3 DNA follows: TGTGCCAGCAGCTTCGGGACTAGCGGGTACAATGAGCAGTTCTTC.

Written as DNA, the CDR3 is TGTGCCACCAGGGGCAGGGGCTCTGGGGCCAACGTCCTGACTTTC. Encoded protein: CATRGRGSGANVLTF. The chain combines TRBV15 with TRBJ2-6, with TRBD1 as a possible D gene (6 bases). Between the trimmed V and J ends, which lost 6 bases and 0 bases, there was a span of 9 bases. CDR1 is LNHNV, CDR2 YYDKDF, per germline (reference sequence). The CDR3 extends over 15 amino acids. Full variable domain (missing parts from reference TRBV15 and TRBJ2-6): DAMVIQNPRYQVTQFGKPVTLSCSQTLNHNVMYWYQQKSSQAPKLLFHYYDKDFNNEADTPDNFQSRRPNTSFCFLDIRSPGLGDTAMYLCATRGRGSGANVLTFGAGSRLTVL.

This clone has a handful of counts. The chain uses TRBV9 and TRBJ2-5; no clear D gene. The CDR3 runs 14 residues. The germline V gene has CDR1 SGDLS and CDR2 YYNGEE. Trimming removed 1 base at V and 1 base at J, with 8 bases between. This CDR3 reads CASSVSVSQETQYF. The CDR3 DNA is TGTGCCAGCAGCGTATCTGTCTCCCAAGAGACCCAGTACTTC.

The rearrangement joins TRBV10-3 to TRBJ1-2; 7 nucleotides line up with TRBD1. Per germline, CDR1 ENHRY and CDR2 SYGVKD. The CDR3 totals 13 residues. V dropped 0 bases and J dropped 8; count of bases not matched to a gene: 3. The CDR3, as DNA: TGTGCCATCAGTGAGTCTACAGGGGACGGCTACACCTTC. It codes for CAISESTGDGYTF.

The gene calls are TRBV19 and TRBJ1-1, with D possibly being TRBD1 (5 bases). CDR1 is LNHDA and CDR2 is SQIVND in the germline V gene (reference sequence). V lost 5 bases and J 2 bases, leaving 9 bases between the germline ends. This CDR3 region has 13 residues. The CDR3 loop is CASSEQVNTEAFF. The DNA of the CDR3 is TGTGCCAGTAGTGAACAGGTTAACACTGAAGCTTTCTTT.

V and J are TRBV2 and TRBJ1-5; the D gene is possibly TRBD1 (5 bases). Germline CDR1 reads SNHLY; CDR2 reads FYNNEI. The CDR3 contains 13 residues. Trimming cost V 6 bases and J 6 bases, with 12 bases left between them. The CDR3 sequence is CASRGQGVQPQHF. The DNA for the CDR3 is TGTGCCAGCAGGGGGCAGGGTGTTCAGCCCCAGCATTTT.

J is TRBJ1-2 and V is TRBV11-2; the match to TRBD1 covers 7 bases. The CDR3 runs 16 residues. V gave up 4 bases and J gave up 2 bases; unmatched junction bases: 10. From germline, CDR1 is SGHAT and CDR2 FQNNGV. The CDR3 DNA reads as TGTGCCAGCAGCTCCAGATCGGAGACAGGGAACTATGGCTACACCTTC. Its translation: CASSSRSETGNYGYTF.